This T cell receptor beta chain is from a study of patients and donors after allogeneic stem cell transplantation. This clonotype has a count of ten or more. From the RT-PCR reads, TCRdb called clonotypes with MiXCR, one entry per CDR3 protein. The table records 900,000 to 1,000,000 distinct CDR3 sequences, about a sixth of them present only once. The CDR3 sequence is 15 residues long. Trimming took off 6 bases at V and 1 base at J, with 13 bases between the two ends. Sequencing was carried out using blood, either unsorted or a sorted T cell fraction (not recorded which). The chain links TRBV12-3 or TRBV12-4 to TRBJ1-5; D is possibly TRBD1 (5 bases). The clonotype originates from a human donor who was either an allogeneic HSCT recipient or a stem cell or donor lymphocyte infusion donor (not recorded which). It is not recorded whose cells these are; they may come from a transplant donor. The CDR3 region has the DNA TGTGCCAGCAGGCCAGGGACTGTGAGCAATCAGCCCCAGCATTTT. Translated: CASRPGTVSNQPQHF.